This is a list of T cell receptor beta chains from one sample in a study of T cell changes during pregnancy in multiple sclerosis. The data were produced by immunoSEQ multiplex PCR, yet TCRdb's version contains in-frame clones alone and is incomplete. The data contain about 60,000 clones, about 91% of them singletons. Sequences were derived from peripheral blood, sampled in the first trimester of pregnancy. These receptors were collected from a female donor with multiple sclerosis, enrolled in a pregnancy study. Each CDR3 is given with its conserved first and last residue. A D gene is named only where the DNA matches it firmly. Clone size is not always given. Where it is, it says once, few, many or a class for expanded clones.

TRBD1	once	TRBV30	TRBJ1-5	CAWSGTGGFFSNQPQHF	TGTGCCTGGAGCGGGACAGGGGGTTTCTTTAGCAATCAGCCCCAGCATTTT
TRBD1	-	TRBV19	TRBJ1-2	CASRSGGPYGYTF	TGTGCCAGTCGTTCAGGGGGACCCTATGGCTACACCTTC
TRBD1	once	TRBV7-3	TRBJ2-4	CASSSGQVKNIQYF	TGTGCCAGCAGCTCCGGACAGGTCAAAAACATTCAGTACTTC
-	-	TRBV7-9	TRBJ1-5	CASSDLGGLSNQPQHF	TGTGCCAGCAGCGACCTAGGGGGATTAAGCAATCAGCCCCAGCATTTT
TRBD1	-	TRBV27	TRBJ1-2	CASSFRGPYGYTF	TGTGCCAGCAGTTTCAGGGGGCCCTATGGCTACACCTTC
TRBD1	-	TRBV7-2	TRBJ1-4	CASSTRTGGREKLFF	TGTGCCAGCAGCACGAGGACAGGGGGCAGGGAAAAACTGTTTTTT
-	-	TRBV29-1	TRBJ1-2	CSVLEIYGYTF	TGCAGCGTTCTAGAGATTTATGGCTACACCTTC
-	once	TRBV15	TRBJ1-1	CATSRNTGLVAFF	TGTGCCACCAGCAGAAATACAGGTTTGGTAGCTTTCTTT
TRBD2	-	TRBV9	TRBJ2-2	CASSPLGLAGISGELFF	TGTGCCAGCAGCCCTCTTGGTCTAGCGGGGATCAGCGGGGAGCTGTTTTTT
TRBD1	-	TRBV29-1	TRBJ2-5	CSVGGQEGGETQYF	TGCAGCGTTGGGGGACAGGAAGGGGGGGAGACCCAGTACTTC
-	-	TRBV11-1	TRBJ2-3	CASSLAGGTGTDTQYF	TGTGCCAGCAGCTTAGCAGGGGGAACCGGCACAGATACGCAGTATTTT
-	once	TRBV6-6	TRBJ1-2	CASSYAGAAGYTF	TGTGCCAGCAGTTACGCGGGGGCCGCCGGCTACACCTTC
TRBD1	-	TRBV5-4	TRBJ1-2	CASSLEGTGMGGYTF	TGTGCCAGCAGCTTGGAAGGGACAGGGATGGGAGGCTACACCTTC
-	-	TRBV2	TRBJ2-5	CASSVRGEETQYF	TGTGCCAGCAGTGTTCGCGGGGAAGAGACCCAGTACTTC
TRBD2	-	TRBV27	TRBJ2-5	CASRDRILAGGHRMVMETQYF	TGTGCCAGCAGAGACAGGATTTTAGCGGGGGGGCATCGTATGGTGATGGAGACCCAGTACTTC
TRBD2	-	TRBV7-9	TRBJ2-5	CASSSRTSGGGETQYF	TGTGCCAGCAGCTCGAGGACTAGCGGGGGTGGGGAGACCCAGTACTTC
TRBD2	-	TRBV7-3	TRBJ2-2	CASSLTGPTAGGHTGELFF	TGTGCCAGCAGCTTAACGGGGCCCACAGCGGGGGGACACACCGGGGAGCTGTTTTTT
-	-	TRBV4-2	TRBJ1-5	CASSQDPRDQPQHF	TGTGCCAGCAGCCAAGATCCCAGGGATCAGCCCCAGCATTTT